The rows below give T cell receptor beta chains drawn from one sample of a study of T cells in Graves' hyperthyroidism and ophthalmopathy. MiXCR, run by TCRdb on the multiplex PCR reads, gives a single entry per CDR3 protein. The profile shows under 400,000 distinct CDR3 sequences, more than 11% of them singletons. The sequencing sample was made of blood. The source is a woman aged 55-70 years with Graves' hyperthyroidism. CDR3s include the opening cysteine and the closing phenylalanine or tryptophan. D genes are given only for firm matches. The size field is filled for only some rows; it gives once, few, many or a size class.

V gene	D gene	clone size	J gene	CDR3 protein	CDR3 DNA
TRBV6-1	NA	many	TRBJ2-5	CASKKGDQETQYF	TGTGCCAGCAAAAAAGGGGACCAAGAGACCCAGTACTTC
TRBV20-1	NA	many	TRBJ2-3	CSAKEGGDTQYF	TGCAGTGCTAAGGAGGGTGGAGATACGCAGTATTTT
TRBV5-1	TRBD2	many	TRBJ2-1	CASSPGLGISYNEQFF	TGCGCCAGCAGCCCGGGACTAGGGATCTCCTACAATGAGCAGTTCTTC
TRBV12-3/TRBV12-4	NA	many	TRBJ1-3	CASRPKGAIGNTIYF	TGTGCCAGCAGACCCAAAGGGGCCATTGGAAACACCATATATTTT
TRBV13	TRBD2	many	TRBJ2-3	CASSLVGLAGSGTQYF	TGTGCCAGCAGCTTAGTTGGACTAGCGGGGTCGGGTACGCAGTATTTT
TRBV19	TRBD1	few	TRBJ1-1	CASLARTGWSTEAFF	TGTGCCAGCCTCGCCCGGACAGGTTGGAGCACTGAAGCTTTCTTT
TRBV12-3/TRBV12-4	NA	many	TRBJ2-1	CASSRPAPNRDPLPPEQFF	TGTGCCAGCAGCCGGCCAGCTCCGAACCGGGACCCTCTACCCCCTGAGCAGTTCTTC
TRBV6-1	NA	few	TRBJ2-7	CATEPGGYGEQYF	TGTGCCACCGAACCCGGCGGGTACGGCGAGCAGTACTTC
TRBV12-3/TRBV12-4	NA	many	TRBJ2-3	CASSLMPGSSGGTQYF	TGTGCCAGCAGTTTAATGCCAGGGAGTAGTGGGGGTACGCAGTATTTT
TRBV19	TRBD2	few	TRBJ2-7	CASSMGASGYYEQYF	TGTGCCAGTAGTATGGGAGCTAGCGGTTACTACGAGCAGTACTTC
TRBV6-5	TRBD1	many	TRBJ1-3	CASSYSGGRGYTIYF	TGTGCCAGCAGTTACTCAGGCGGCAGGGGGTACACCATATATTTT
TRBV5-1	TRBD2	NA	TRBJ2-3	CASSFKPSGSSADTQYF	TGCGCCAGCAGCTTTAAACCTAGCGGGAGTTCTGCAGATACGCAGTATTTT
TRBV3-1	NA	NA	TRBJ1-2	CAGSTIRHHGYTF	TGTGCCGGCAGCACAATTAGGCACCATGGCTACACCTTC
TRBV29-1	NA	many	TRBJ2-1	CSVSSSYNEQFF	TGCAGCGTTTCGAGCTCCTACAATGAGCAGTTCTTC
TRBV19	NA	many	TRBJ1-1	CASTKDTNTEAFF	TGTGCCAGTACGAAGGACACGAACACTGAAGCTTTCTTT
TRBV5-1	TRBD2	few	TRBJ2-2	CASSLELAGGNTGELFF	TGCGCCAGCAGCTTGGAACTAGCGGGAGGTAACACCGGGGAGCTGTTTTTT
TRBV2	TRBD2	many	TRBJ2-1	CASSERGGRAAEQFF	TGTGCCAGCAGTGAAAGGGGCGGGAGGGCCGCTGAGCAGTTCTTC
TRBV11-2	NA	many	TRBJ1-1	CASSLDRVFAEAFF	TGTGCCAGCAGCTTAGATCGGGTTTTCGCTGAAGCTTTCTTT
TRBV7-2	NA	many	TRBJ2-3	CASSLLGYLSTDTQYF	TGTGCCAGCAGCCTTCTTGGCTACCTAAGCACAGATACGCAGTATTTT
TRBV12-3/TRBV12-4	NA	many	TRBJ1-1	CASSPQMNTEAFF	TGTGCCAGCAGCCCTCAGATGAACACTGAAGCTTTCTTT
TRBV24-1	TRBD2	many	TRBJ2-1	CATGGGHEQFF	TGTGCCACCGGGGGGGGACATGAGCAGTTCTTC
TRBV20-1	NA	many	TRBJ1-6	CSARHRGGAPLHF	TGCAGTGCTAGACACCGGGGTGGGGCACCCCTCCACTTT
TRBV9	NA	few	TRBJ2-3	CASSVVQGLTDTQYF	TGTGCCAGCAGCGTAGTACAGGGACTCACAGATACGCAGTATTTT
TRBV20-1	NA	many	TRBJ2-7	CSARPETVVHYEQYF	TGCAGTGCTAGACCCGAGACAGTAGTACACTACGAGCAGTACTTC
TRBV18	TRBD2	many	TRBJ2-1	CASSPGLADSYNEQFF	TGTGCCAGCTCACCGGGACTAGCGGACTCCTACAATGAGCAGTTCTTC
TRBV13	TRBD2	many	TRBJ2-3	CASSPLAGGTDTQYF	TGTGCCAGCAGCCCGCTAGCGGGAGGCACAGATACGCAGTATTTT
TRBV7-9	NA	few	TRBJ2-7	CASSLAAHPGSYEQYF	TGTGCCAGCAGCTTAGCGGCCCACCCGGGCTCCTACGAGCAGTACTTC
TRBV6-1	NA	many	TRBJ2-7	CASSPSTGTYEQYF	TGTGCCAGCAGCCCTTCGACAGGCACCTACGAGCAGTACTTC